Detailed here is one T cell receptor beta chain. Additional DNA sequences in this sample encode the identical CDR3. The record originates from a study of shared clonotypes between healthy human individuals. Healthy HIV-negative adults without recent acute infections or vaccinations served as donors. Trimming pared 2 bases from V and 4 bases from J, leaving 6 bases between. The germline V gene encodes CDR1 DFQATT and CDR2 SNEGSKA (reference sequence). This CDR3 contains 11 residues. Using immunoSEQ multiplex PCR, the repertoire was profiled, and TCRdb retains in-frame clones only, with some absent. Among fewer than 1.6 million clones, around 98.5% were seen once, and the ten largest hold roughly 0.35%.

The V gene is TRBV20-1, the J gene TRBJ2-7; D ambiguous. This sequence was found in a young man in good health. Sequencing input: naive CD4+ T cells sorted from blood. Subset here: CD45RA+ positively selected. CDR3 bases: TGCAGTGCTAGAATGGGATACGAGCAGTACTTC. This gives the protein CSARMGYEQYF.